This T cell receptor beta chain was sequenced during a study of T cell clones after liver transplantation. About the study: Third-party-reactive TCRbeta sequences from pre-transplant mixed lymphocyte reactions served as antigen-independent comparators.

About this clone itself: Its antigen is unidentified.

Method: immunoSEQ multiplex PCR; TCRdb's copy keeps in-frame clones and lacks some. The sample lists roughly 16,000 clones, about 84% occurring once. Germline lookup yields CDR1 MNHEY and CDR2 SMNVEV (reference sequence). The CDR3 runs to 13 residues. The V gene lost 2 bases and the J gene lost 4 bases, with 9 bases spanning the gap. General study points: In a couple of subjects, few donor cells limited the measurable donor-reactive repertoire.

The sample here was CD8+ T cells from blood, taken around 50 months after liver transplant. The chain couples TRBV27 to TRBJ2-7; the D gene is possibly TRBD1 (6 bases). This clonotype was sampled from a human patient who received a liver transplant. Some T cells may originate from the graft donor. CDR3 sequence: CASSLRGGYEQYF. The CDR3 DNA is TGTGCCAGCAGTTTACGAGGGGGTTACGAGCAGTACTTC.